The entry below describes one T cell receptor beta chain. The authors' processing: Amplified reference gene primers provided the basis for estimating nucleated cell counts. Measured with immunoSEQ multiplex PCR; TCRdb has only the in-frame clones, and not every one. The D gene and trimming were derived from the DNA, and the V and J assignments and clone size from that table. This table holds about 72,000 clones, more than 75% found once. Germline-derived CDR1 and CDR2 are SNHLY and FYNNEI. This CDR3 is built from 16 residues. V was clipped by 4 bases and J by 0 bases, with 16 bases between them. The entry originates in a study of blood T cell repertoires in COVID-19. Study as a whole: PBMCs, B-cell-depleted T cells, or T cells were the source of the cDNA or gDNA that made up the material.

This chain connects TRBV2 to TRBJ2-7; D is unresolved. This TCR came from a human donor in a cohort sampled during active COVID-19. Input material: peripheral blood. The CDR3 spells CASSVTGSRSSYEQYF. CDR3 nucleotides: TGTGCCAGCAGTGTAACCGGTTCGAGGAGCTCCTACGAGCAGTACTTC.